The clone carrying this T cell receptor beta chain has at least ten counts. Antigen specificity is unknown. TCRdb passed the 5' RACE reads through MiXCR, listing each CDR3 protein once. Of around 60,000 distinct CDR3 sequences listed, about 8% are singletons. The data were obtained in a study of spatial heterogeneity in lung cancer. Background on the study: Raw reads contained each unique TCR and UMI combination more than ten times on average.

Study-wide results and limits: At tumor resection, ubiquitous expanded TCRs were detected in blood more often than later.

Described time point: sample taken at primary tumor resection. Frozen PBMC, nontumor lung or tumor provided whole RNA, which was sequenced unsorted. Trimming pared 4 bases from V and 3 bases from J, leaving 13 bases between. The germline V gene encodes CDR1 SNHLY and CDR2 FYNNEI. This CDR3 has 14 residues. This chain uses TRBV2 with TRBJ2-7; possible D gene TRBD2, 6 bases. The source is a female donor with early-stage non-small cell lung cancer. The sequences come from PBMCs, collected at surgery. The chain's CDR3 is CASSALTSSYEQYF. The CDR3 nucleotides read TGTGCCAGCAGTGCCCTGACTAGTAGCTACGAGCAGTACTTC.